The 14 T cell receptor beta chains in this list originate from one sample, sequenced in a study of T-cell memory formation after mild COVID-19. TCRdb redid the calling of the 5' RACE reads with MiXCR, one entry per CDR3 protein. The table lists around 370,000 distinct CDR3 sequences, about 21% of them singletons. The source material was PBMCs or a T cell subset sorted from them (not recorded which). These receptors were obtained from an adult woman who had mild COVID-19 (a few samples of this study predate the infection). Cell type and time point are not known.

This clonotype was seen a handful of times. The V gene is TRBV5-1, the J gene TRBJ2-3; 14 bases line up with TRBD2. Per the germline V gene, CDR1 is SGHRS and CDR2 is YFSETQ. Trimming took 4 bases from V and 6 from J; bases not matched to a gene: 1. This CDR3 is built from 14 residues. The CDR3 DNA is TGCGCCAGCAGCCGGACTAGCGGGGGGGATACGCAGTATTTT. Protein sequence: CASSRTSGGDTQYF.

In DNA form, the CDR3 reads TGCGCCAGCAGCTTGAACCCATCTCAGGGGGACTATGGCTACACCTTC. Residues: CASSLNPSQGDYGYTF. The chain is built from TRBV5-1 and TRBJ1-2; 7 bases fit TRBD1. V lost 1 base to trimming and J lost 3 bases; unmatched junction nucleotides: 9. The germline CDR1 and CDR2 sequences are SGHRS and YFSETQ. The CDR3 length is 16 residues.

J is TRBJ2-1 and V is TRBV7-2; 8 nucleotides align to TRBD2. The trim removed 6 bases at V and 3 bases at J, leaving 7 bases unmatched. CDR3 length: 15 amino acids. CDR1 SGHTA and CDR2 FQGNSA come from the germline V gene. As DNA, the CDR3 is TGTGCCAGCAGGTTTAGCGGGATTTTCTACAATGAGCAGTTCTTC. This encodes CASRFSGIFYNEQFF. Full variable domain (rest looked up from reference TRBV7-2 and TRBJ2-1): GAGVSQSPSNKVTEKGKDVELRCDPISGHTALYWYRQSLGQGLEFLIYFQGNSAPDKSGLPSDRFSAERTGGSVSTLTIQRTQQEDSAVYLCASRFSGIFYNEQFFGPGTRLTVL.

This clonotype has a handful of counts. J is TRBJ2-7 and V is TRBV20-1; possible D gene TRBD2, 6 bases. Trimming shortened V by 6 bases and J by 2 bases, and 17 bases separated the two germline ends. Germline lookup yields CDR1 DFQATT and CDR2 SNEGSKA (reference sequence). The CDR3 is 14 amino acids. The CDR3 nucleotides are TGCAGTGCCATTCTAGCGTCGAGCACCTACGAGCAGTACTTC. Translated, it gives CSAILASSTYEQYF.

This clonotype was found a few times. V usage is TRBV10-3 and J usage is TRBJ2-1; either TRBD1 or TRBD2 may fit D (6 bases each). The CDR3 totals 15 residues. V gave up 11 bases and J gave up 0 bases, with 17 bases separating them. The germline CDR1 and CDR2 sequences are ENHRY and SYGVKD. In nucleotides, the CDR3 is TGTGCCGCCGCCGAGGGGGGAGGCTCCTACAATGAGCAGTTCTTC. Translation: CAAAEGGGSYNEQFF.

This clonotype was counted once. The V call is TRBV18, the J call TRBJ2-7; 7 bases map to TRBD2. The CDR3 has 14 residues. Germline lookup yields CDR1 KGHSH and CDR2 LQKENI. The J segment lost 7 bases and the V segment lost 1 base, leaving 7 bases of the junction unmatched. CDR3 amino acids: CASSPLGLDGEQYF. Here the CDR3 DNA reads TGTGCCAGCTCACCACTCGGACTAGACGGGGAGCAGTACTTC. The full variable domain, with the rest looked up from reference TRBV18 and TRBJ2-7, is NAGVMQNPRHLVRRRGQEARLRCSPMKGHSHVYWYRQLPEEGLKFMVYLQKENIIDESGMPKERFSAEFPKEGPSILRIQQVVRGDSAAYFCASSPLGLDGEQYFGPGTRLTVT.

The rearrangement links TRBV5-1 to TRBJ2-3; D may match TRBD1 or TRBD2 (5 bases each). V gave up 2 bases and J gave up 6 bases, with 16 bases separating them. The CDR3 has 15 amino acids. CDR1 and CDR2 from the germline V gene are SGHRS and YFSETQ. This CDR3 reads CASSFLGVAGDTQYF. The CDR3 region has the DNA TGCGCCAGCAGCTTCCTGGGGGTCGCAGGGGATACGCAGTATTTT.

This chain uses TRBV7-8 with TRBJ2-5; D is ambiguous. Trimming took off 5 bases at V and 1 base at J, with 14 bases between the two ends. CDR3 length: 15 amino acids. Germline V gives CDR1 SGHVS, CDR2 FQNEAQ. As DNA, the CDR3 is TGTGCCAGCAGCGGAAGATCGTGGGCCCAAGAGACCCAGTACTTC. Translation: CASSGRSWAQETQYF.

This rearrangement joins TRBV12-3 or TRBV12-4 to TRBJ1-1; perhaps TRBD1 as D (6 bases). V gave up 10 bases and J gave up 4 bases, with 19 bases separating them. The CDR3 spans 14 residues. In DNA, the CDR3 is TGTGCCACCCGAGAGGGGGTGCGGGGCACTGAAGCTTTCTTT. It yields the protein CATREGVRGTEAFF.

This clonotype showed up just a few times. The chain links TRBV20-1 to TRBJ2-1, with D possibly being TRBD1 or TRBD2 (5 bases each). The CDR3 totals 16 residues. Between the trimmed V and J ends, which lost 0 bases and 0 bases, there was a span of 12 bases. CDR1 and CDR2 from the germline V gene are DFQATT and SNEGSKA (reference sequence). Here the CDR3 DNA reads TGCAGTGCTAGAGAGGCCCGGGGCCGCTCCTACAATGAGCAGTTCTTC. This sequence encodes CSAREARGRSYNEQFF.

The rearrangement joins TRBV6-4 to TRBJ1-1, with D tentatively TRBD1 (6 bases). This CDR3 contains 15 residues. V lost 5 bases and J 6 bases, leaving 19 bases between the germline ends. Germline V lookup: CDR1 MRHNA, CDR2 SNTAGT. CDR3 sequence (DNA): TGTGCCAGCAGTCTATCTCGGGACACGGCTGCTGAAGCTTTCTTT. Its translation is CASSLSRDTAAEAFF.

This sequence joins TRBV4-1 and TRBJ1-4; 7 bases align to TRBD1. The ends lost 3 bases at V and 5 bases at J; junction bases unmatched: 6. Looked up from germline, CDR1 is MGHRA and CDR2 is YSYEKL. The CDR3 is 15 residues long. CDR3 in amino acids: CASSHGDSLNEKLFF. Here the CDR3 DNA reads TGCGCCAGCAGCCATGGGGACAGCCTGAATGAAAAACTGTTTTTT.

This clonotype showed up many times. The chain is built from TRBV15 and TRBJ1-4, with 7 bases matching TRBD1. From germline, CDR1 is LNHNV and CDR2 YYDKDF (reference sequence). The CDR3 length is 15 residues. V dropped 0 bases and J dropped 6; count of bases not matched to a gene: 4. The CDR3 reads CATSREDRFDEKLFF. The CDR3 DNA reads TGTGCCACCAGCAGAGAGGACAGGTTCGATGAAAAACTGTTTTTT.

Note on this clonotype: The junction shows a germline mismatch at one end, possibly a read error. The rearrangement links TRBV4-2 to TRBJ1-2; 7 nucleotides agree with TRBD1. This CDR3 region has 15 residues. Germline CDR1 is LGHNA and CDR2 is YNFKEQ. The CDR3 bases are TGTGCCAGCAGCAAAGAAGGCAGGGGGGACTATGGCTACACCTTC. This sequence encodes CASSKEGRGDYGYTF.